Each of the 10 T cell receptor beta chains below was sequenced from the same sample in a study of blood T cell repertoires in COVID-19. Produced via immunoSEQ multiplex PCR; TCRdb's table is partial and in-frame only. The sample carries over 300,000 clones, over 75% recorded once. Sample: PBMCs or T cells enriched from blood (not recorded which). These receptors all come from a woman between 25 and 40 years old with acute COVID-19.

The sample holds a few counts of this clone. V and J are TRBV5-1 and TRBJ1-6; the match to TRBD1 covers 7 bases. CDR3 size: 14 residues. V was clipped by 1 base and J by 9 bases; unmatched bases: 4. Germline values: CDR1 SGHRS, CDR2 YFSETQ. CDR3 in DNA: TGCGCCAGCAGCTTGAACAGGGGAAGTTCACCCCTCCACTTT. It codes for CASSLNRGSSPLHF.

The chain joins TRBV4-3 to TRBJ1-2; the match to TRBD1 covers 8 bases. J gave up 7 bases and V 5 bases, and 6 bases lay outside the gene matches. In germline, CDR1 is LGHNA, CDR2 YSLEER. The CDR3 spans 13 residues. The CDR3 loop is CASSYRGGSGYTF. The CDR3 region has the DNA TGCGCCAGCAGCTACAGGGGGGGTTCTGGCTACACCTTC.

The chain links TRBV6-2 or TRBV6-3 to TRBJ2-7; D remains ambiguous. This CDR3 has 14 residues. The V end lost 2 bases, the J end lost 4 bases, and 12 bases lay between the germline ends. The germline V gene has CDR1 MNHEY and CDR2 SVGEGT. CDR3 region: CASSYRGVEYEQYF. CDR3 bases: TGTGCCAGCAGTTACAGAGGTGTCGAGTACGAGCAGTACTTC.

In its sample, this clone was seen once. The chain has TRBV10-3 and TRBJ1-1; 7 nucleotides match TRBD1. The CDR3 is made up of 14 amino acids. CDR1 and CDR2 (germline): ENHRY, SYGVKD. The V and J ends lost 6 bases and 4 bases, in that order; junction bases with no gene match: 8. The DNA for the CDR3 is TGTGCCATCAGCAAACAGGGGAAGGGCACTGAAGCTTTCTTT. Its protein is CAISKQGKGTEAFF.

The chain couples TRBV4-1 to TRBJ1-5; D is perhaps TRBD1 (5 bases). This CDR3 region has 15 residues. The germline CDR1 and CDR2 sequences are MGHRA and YSYEKL. The V and J ends lost 2 bases and 0 bases respectively, with 8 bases between them. Here the CDR3 reads CASSQRQGSNQPQHF. As DNA, the CDR3 is TGCGCCAGCAGCCAACGGCAGGGTAGCAATCAGCCCCAGCATTTT.

V usage is TRBV11-1 and J usage is TRBJ2-2, with D possibly being TRBD2 (6 bases). The germline V and J ends were trimmed by 2 bases and 7 bases, with 17 bases remaining between them. In germline, CDR1 is SGHAT, CDR2 FQDESV (reference sequence). This CDR3 has 16 residues. This CDR3 is CASSLRSRGFSGELFF. CDR3 in DNA: TGTGCCAGCAGCTTACGATCGCGGGGTTTCAGCGGGGAGCTGTTTTTT.

The chain links TRBV27 to TRBJ2-7, with TRBD2 as a possible D gene (6 bases). Trimming shortened V by 9 bases and J by 6 bases, and 18 bases separated the two germline ends. Germline-derived CDR1 and CDR2 are MNHEY and SMNVEV (reference sequence). This CDR3 has 13 residues. The CDR3 protein is CARVVAEGSEQYF. In nucleotides, the CDR3 is TGTGCCAGGGTGGTGGCGGAGGGGAGCGAGCAGTACTTC.

The chain couples TRBV5-1 to TRBJ2-7; the match to TRBD1 covers 7 bases. V was pared by 3 bases and J by 0 bases, with 9 bases of the junction left unmatched. The CDR3 has 16 amino acids. Germline CDR1 reads SGHRS; CDR2 reads YFSETQ. The CDR3 protein is CASSSAKGAYSYEQYF. The DNA for the CDR3 is TGCGCCAGCAGCTCGGCCAAGGGGGCCTACTCCTACGAGCAGTACTTC.

J is TRBJ1-5 and V is TRBV28; 8 bases align to TRBD1. V was clipped by 4 bases and J by 2 bases; unmatched bases: 7. The CDR3 extends over 16 amino acids. In germline, CDR1 is MDHEN, CDR2 SYDVKM. The CDR3 bases are TGTGCCAGCAGTTCACGCACAGGGGGAGGCAATCAGCCCCAGCATTTT. Its protein product is CASSSRTGGGNQPQHF.

V usage is TRBV24-1 and J usage is TRBJ1-3; possible D gene TRBD1, 6 bases. V lost 5 bases and J lost 4, with 14 bases in between. CDR1 is KGHDR and CDR2 is SFDVKD in the germline V gene. This CDR3 spans 15 amino acids. The CDR3 DNA is TGTGCCACCAGTGGCCCCACAGGGAAAGGAAACACCATATATTTT. This sequence encodes CATSGPTGKGNTIYF.